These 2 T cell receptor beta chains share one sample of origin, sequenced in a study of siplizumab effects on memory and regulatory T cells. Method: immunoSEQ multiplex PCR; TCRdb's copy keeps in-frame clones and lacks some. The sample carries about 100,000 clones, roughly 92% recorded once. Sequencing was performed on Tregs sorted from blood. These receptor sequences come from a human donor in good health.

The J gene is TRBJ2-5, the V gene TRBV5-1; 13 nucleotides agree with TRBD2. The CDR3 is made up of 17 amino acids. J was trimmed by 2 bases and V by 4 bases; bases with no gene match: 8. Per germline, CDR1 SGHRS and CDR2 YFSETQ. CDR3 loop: CASSPGTSGAMQETQYF. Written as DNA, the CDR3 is TGCGCCAGCAGCCCCGGGACTAGCGGGGCGATGCAAGAGACCCAGTACTTC.

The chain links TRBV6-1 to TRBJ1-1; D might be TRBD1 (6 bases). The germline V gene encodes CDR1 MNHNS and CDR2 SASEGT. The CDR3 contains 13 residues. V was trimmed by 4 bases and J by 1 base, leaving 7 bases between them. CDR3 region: CASSVRGNTEAFF. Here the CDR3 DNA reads TGTGCCAGCAGTGTCAGGGGGAACACTGAAGCTTTCTTT.